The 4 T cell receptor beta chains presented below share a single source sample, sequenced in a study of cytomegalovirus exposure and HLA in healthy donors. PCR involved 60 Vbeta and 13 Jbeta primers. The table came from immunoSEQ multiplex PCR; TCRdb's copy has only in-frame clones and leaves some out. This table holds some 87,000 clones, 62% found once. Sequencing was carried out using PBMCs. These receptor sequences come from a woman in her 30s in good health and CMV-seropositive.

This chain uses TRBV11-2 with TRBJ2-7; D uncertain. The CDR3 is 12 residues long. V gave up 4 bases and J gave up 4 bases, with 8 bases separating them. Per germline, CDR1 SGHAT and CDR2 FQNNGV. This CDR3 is CASSSLEYEQYF. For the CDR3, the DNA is TGTGCCAGCAGCTCCCTAGAATACGAGCAGTACTTC.

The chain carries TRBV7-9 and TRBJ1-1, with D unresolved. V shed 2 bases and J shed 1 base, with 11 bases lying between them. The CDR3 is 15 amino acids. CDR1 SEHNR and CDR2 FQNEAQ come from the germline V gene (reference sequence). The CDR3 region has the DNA TGTGCCAGCAGCTTACTTATACACAAGAACACTGAAGCTTTCTTT. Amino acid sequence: CASSLLIHKNTEAFF.

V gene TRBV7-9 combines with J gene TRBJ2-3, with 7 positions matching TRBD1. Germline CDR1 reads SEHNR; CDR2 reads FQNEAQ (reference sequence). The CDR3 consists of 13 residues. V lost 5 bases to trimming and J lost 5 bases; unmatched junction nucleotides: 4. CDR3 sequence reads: CASSQGVGDTQYF. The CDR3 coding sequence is TGTGCCAGCAGCCAGGGGGTGGGAGATACGCAGTATTTT.

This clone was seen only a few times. Written as DNA, the CDR3 is TGTGCCAGCAGCTTTTTGGGACTAGCGTCGGAGACCCAGTACTTC. This encodes CASSFLGLASETQYF. The chain has TRBV7-2 and TRBJ2-5, with 10 bases aligning to TRBD2. Germline CDR1 SGHTA, CDR2 FQGNSA. Losses at the gene ends were 3 bases for V and 5 bases for J; bases not matched to a gene: 6. The CDR3 spans 15 residues.